The rows below give T cell receptor beta chains drawn from one sample of a study of blood T cell repertoires in COVID-19. The data were produced by immunoSEQ multiplex PCR, yet TCRdb's version contains in-frame clones alone and is incomplete. In the table there are 150,000 to 180,000 clones, roughly 80% of which are singletons. The sequencing input was peripheral blood. The receptors were sampled from a man older than 75 with acute or convalescent COVID-19. Both conserved end residues are part of each CDR3. Fields, in order: clone size, V gene, J gene, D gene, CDR3 protein, CDR3 DNA. D genes are given only for firm matches. For some rows the clone size is stated as once, few or many, or as a class when expanded; others skip it.

>-|TRBV7-2|TRBJ2-3|TRBD2
CASSLTSGGTTDTQYF
TGTGCCAGCAGCTTGACTAGCGGGGGGACCACAGATACGCAGTATTTT
>-|TRBV6-6|TRBJ1-2|TRBD1
CASSYTTGDGYTF
TGTGCCAGCAGTTACACGACAGGGGATGGCTACACCTTC
>-|TRBV12-5|TRBJ2-1|-
CASGPRGSSYNEQFF
TGTGCTAGTGGTCCAAGGGGGAGCAGTTACAATGAGCAGTTCTTC
>-|TRBV7-3|TRBJ2-3|TRBD1
CASSDRQGHTQYF
TGTGCCAGCAGCGACCGACAGGGACATACGCAGTATTTT
>-|TRBV7-6|TRBJ2-6|TRBD1
CASSPSPTGPGANVLTF
TGTGCCAGCAGCCCCAGTCCGACAGGGCCTGGGGCCAACGTCCTGACTTTC
>-|TRBV6-6|TRBJ2-7|TRBD1
CASSRLPTGGWSYEQYF
TGTGCCAGCAGTCGGCTCCCTACAGGGGGCTGGTCCTACGAGCAGTACTTC
>-|TRBV10-3|TRBJ2-1|-
CAISPQGGEQFF
TGTGCCATCAGTCCACAGGGTGGTGAGCAGTTCTTC
>-|TRBV9|TRBJ2-2|TRBD1
CASSPHRGVTGELFF
TGTGCCAGCAGCCCCCACAGGGGAGTGACCGGGGAGCTGTTTTTT
>-|TRBV30|TRBJ1-5|-
CAWSVLNFPRGDQPQHF
TGTGCCTGGAGTGTGTTAAATTTCCCCAGGGGAGATCAGCCCCAGCATTTT
>-|TRBV6-5|TRBJ1-5|TRBD1
CASRTTGGSQPQHF
TGTGCCAGCAGGACTACAGGGGGCTCTCAGCCCCAGCATTTT
>-|TRBV6-6|TRBJ2-1|TRBD2
CASGGGSSNNEQFF
TGTGCCAGCGGCGGGGGATCCTCTAACAATGAGCAGTTCTTC
>-|TRBV11-3|TRBJ2-5|-
CASSLDARRETQYF
TGTGCCAGCAGCTTAGATGCCAGGAGGGAGACCCAGTACTTC
>-|TRBV9|TRBJ1-2|-
CASSVVSGGYGYTF
TGTGCCAGCAGCGTAGTGAGCGGGGGCTATGGCTACACCTTC
>-|TRBV5-6|TRBJ2-5|-
CASRYDMGETQYF
TGTGCCAGCAGATACGACATGGGAGAGACCCAGTACTTC
>-|TRBV4-2|TRBJ1-4|TRBD1
CASSIRQGLNEKLFF
TGTGCCAGCAGCATACGACAGGGACTTAATGAAAAACTGTTTTTT
>-|TRBV19|TRBJ2-3|-
CASSMKPHTDTQYF
TGTGCCAGTAGTATGAAGCCGCACACAGATACGCAGTATTTT
>-|TRBV5-1|TRBJ2-7|TRBD2
CASSPSGGAYEQYF
TGCGCCAGCAGCCCTAGCGGGGGAGCCTACGAGCAGTACTTC
>-|TRBV19|TRBJ1-1|-
CASSSRGVNTEAFF
TGTGCCAGTAGTAGCCGGGGGGTGAACACTGAAGCTTTCTTT
>-|TRBV9|TRBJ2-1|-
CASSVDGGDYNEQFF
TGTGCCAGCAGCGTAGACGGCGGGGACTACAATGAGCAGTTCTTC
>-|TRBV18|TRBJ1-1|-
CASSPQRWGGQGNTEAFF
TGTGCCAGCTCACCCCAAAGGTGGGGAGGGCAGGGGAACACTGAAGCTTTCTTT
>once|TRBV12-3/TRBV12-4|TRBJ1-4|-
CASRRDPEKLFF
TGTGCCAGCCGGCGGGACCCTGAAAAACTGTTTTTT
>-|TRBV2|TRBJ1-1|-
CASSESQVTNTEAFF
TGTGCCAGCAGTGAAAGTCAGGTTACGAACACTGAAGCTTTCTTT
>many|TRBV4-1|TRBJ2-5|-
CASSQDPPGHETQYF
TGCGCCAGCAGCCAAGATCCCCCAGGGCATGAGACCCAGTACTTC
>many|TRBV6-5|TRBJ1-1|-
CASSYSMNTEAFF
TGTGCCAGCAGTTACAGCATGAACACTGAAGCTTTCTTT
>-|TRBV21-1|TRBJ1-1|-
CASGFTGEVLVNTEAFF
TGTGCCAGCGGATTTACAGGGGAAGTCTTGGTGAACACTGAAGCTTTCTTT
>-|TRBV7-9|TRBJ2-1|TRBD1
CASSWGTGQFF
TGTGCCAGCAGCTGGGGGACAGGGCAGTTCTTC
>-|TRBV3-1/TRBV3-2|TRBJ2-3|-
CASSETPQGGTDTQYF
TGTGCCAGCAGCGAAACACCCCAAGGGGGCACAGATACGCAGTATTTT
>-|TRBV4-3|TRBJ1-4|-
CASSQLSGEGEKLFF
TGCGCCAGCAGCCAATTATCCGGGGAGGGAGAAAAACTGTTTTTT
>-|TRBV5-4|TRBJ1-6|-
CASSDTGNNSPLHF
TGTGCCAGCAGCGATACAGGAAATAATTCACCCCTCCACTTT
>once|TRBV12-3/TRBV12-4|TRBJ1-1|-
CASSLGMNTEAFF
TGTGCCAGCAGTTTAGGTATGAACACTGAAGCTTTCTTT
>-|TRBV7-2|TRBJ2-1|TRBD2
CASSLDSGGTLSSYNEQFF
TGTGCCAGCAGCTTAGATAGCGGGGGGACCTTGAGCTCCTACAATGAGCAGTTCTTC
>-|TRBV19|TRBJ1-2|TRBD1
CASSSGQGDYGYTF
TGTGCCAGTAGTTCGGGACAGGGAGATTATGGCTACACCTTC
>-|TRBV18|TRBJ2-7|TRBD2
CASSPLPSGGVHEQYF
TGTGCCAGCTCACCACTACCTAGCGGGGGGGTACACGAGCAGTACTTC
>-|TRBV4-1|TRBJ1-1|-
CASSQDGGRVTEAFF
TGCGCCAGCAGCCAAGATGGGGGCAGGGTCACTGAAGCTTTCTTT
>-|TRBV30|TRBJ1-2|-
CAWSVHGGRRYGYTF
TGTGCCTGGAGTGTACATGGCGGCAGAAGGTATGGCTACACCTTC
>once|TRBV25-1|TRBJ2-3|TRBD2
CASSELASGGRRDTQYF
TGTGCCAGCAGTGAATTGGCTAGCGGTGGTCGGAGAGATACGCAGTATTTT
>-|TRBV28|TRBJ1-4|-
CASGGGAKLFF
TGTGCCAGCGGGGGGGGAGCAAAACTGTTTTTT
>once|TRBV7-2|TRBJ2-1|-
CASSLISQASYNEQFF
TGTGCCAGCAGCTTAATCTCCCAGGCTTCCTACAATGAGCAGTTCTTC
>-|TRBV6-2/TRBV6-3|TRBJ2-7|TRBD1
CASSPTGNEQYF
TGTGCCAGCAGTCCGACAGGGAACGAGCAGTACTTC
>-|TRBV29-1|TRBJ2-1|TRBD1
CSVPTGGKGDEQFF
TGCAGCGTTCCGACAGGGGGCAAGGGCGATGAGCAGTTCTTC
>-|TRBV4-1|TRBJ2-1|-
CASSQDRRGEEQFF
TGCGCCAGCAGCCAAGATAGAAGGGGCGAAGAGCAGTTCTTC
>-|TRBV5-6|TRBJ2-1|TRBD2
CASSPPVTSGFYNEQFF
TGTGCCAGCAGCCCTCCCGTCACTAGCGGGTTCTACAATGAGCAGTTCTTC
>-|TRBV28|TRBJ1-2|TRBD1
CASSSGTAYGYTF
TGTGCCAGCAGCTCCGGGACAGCCTATGGCTACACCTTC
>-|TRBV6-1|TRBJ2-7|TRBD1
CASRPTGTVLEQYF
TGTGCCAGCAGGCCTACCGGGACAGTTTTAGAGCAGTACTTC
>-|TRBV24-1|TRBJ2-1|TRBD1
CATSDPNPGQGDLSSYNEQFF
TGTGCCACCAGTGATCCCAATCCGGGACAGGGAGATTTGAGCTCCTACAATGAGCAGTTCTTC
>-|TRBV19|TRBJ2-7|-
CASGTSAGEQYF
TGTGCCAGTGGGACTTCCGCTGGCGAGCAGTACTTC
>few|TRBV3-1/TRBV3-2|TRBJ1-3|TRBD1
CASSQNRGGKIYF
TGTGCCAGCAGCCAAAACAGGGGGGGGAAGATATATTTT